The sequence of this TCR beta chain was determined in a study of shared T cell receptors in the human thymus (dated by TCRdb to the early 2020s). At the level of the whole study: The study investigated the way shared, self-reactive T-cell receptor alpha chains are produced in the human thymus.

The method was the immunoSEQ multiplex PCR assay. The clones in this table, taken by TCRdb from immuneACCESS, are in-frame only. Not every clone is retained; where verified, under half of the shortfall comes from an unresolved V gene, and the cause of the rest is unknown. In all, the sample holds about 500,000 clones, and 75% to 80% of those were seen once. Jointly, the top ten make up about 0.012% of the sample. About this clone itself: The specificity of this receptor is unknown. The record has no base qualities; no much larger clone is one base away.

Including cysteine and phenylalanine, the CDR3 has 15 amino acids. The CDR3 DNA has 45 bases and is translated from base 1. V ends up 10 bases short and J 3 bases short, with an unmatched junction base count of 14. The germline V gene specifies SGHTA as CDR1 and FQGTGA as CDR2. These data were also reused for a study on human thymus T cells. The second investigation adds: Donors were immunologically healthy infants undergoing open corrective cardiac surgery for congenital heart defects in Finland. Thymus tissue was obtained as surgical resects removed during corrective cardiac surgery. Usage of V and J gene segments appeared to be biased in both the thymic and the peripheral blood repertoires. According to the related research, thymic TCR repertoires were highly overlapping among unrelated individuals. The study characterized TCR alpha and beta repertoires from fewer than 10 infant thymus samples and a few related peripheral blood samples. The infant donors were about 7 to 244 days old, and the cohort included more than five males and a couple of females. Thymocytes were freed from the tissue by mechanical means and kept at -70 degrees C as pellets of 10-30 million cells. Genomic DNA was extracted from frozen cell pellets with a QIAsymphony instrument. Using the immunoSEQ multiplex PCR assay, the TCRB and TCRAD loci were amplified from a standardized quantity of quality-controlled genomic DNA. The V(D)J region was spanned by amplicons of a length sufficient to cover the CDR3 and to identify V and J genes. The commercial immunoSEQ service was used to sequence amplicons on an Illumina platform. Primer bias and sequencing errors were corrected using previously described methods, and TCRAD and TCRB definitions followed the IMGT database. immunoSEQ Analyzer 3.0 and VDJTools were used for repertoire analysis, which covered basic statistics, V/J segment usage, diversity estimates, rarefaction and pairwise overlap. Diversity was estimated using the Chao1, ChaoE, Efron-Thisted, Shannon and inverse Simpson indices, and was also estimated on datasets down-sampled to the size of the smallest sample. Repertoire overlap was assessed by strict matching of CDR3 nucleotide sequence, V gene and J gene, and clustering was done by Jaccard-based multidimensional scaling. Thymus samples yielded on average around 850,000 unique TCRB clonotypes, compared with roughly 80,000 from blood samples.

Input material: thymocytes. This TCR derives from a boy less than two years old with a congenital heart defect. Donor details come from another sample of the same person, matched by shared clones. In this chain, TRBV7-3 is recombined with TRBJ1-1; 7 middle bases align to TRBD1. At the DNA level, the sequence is TGTGCCACGCCCAGGGGGAAGAGAGTTTACACTGAAGCTTTCTTT. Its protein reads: CATPRGKRVYTEAFF.